The 22 T cell receptor beta chains below all came from one sample that was sequenced in a study of T cells in Graves' hyperthyroidism and ophthalmopathy (dated by TCRdb to between 2018 and 2020). The library was built by means of multiplex PCR. The run used an Illumina HiSeq 2000. The TCR beta CDR3 regions were amplified from RNA transcripts. For the first round of RT-PCR on the TCR CDR3, the HTBI primer set was used together with the Qiagen OneStep RT-PCR kit. TCRdb reprocessing: public reads trimmed at Q25 with fastp, clones called with MiXCR, in-frame beta chains kept. Rows matching on CDR3 protein sequence are summarized as one entry with the most common DNA and genes. In all, the sample holds 220,000 or so distinct CDR3 sequences, and 15% to 20% of those were seen once. The top ten clones comprise under 35% of the sample. Sequencing was done on a sample of blood. The receptors originated from a woman aged 18-35 years with Graves' ophthalmopathy.

This clonotype was counted ten times or more. V gene TRBV19 combines with J gene TRBJ1-5; D is uncertain. Germline V gives CDR1 LNHDA, CDR2 SQIVND (reference sequence). V dropped 3 bases and J dropped 5 bases, with 5 bases sitting between them. This CDR3 contains 12 residues. In DNA form, the CDR3 reads TGTGCCAGTAGTATGGCGTATCAGCCCCAGCATTTT. It translates to CASSMAYQPQHF.

This clonotype was observed a few times. A much larger clone differs from this one at a single base, so this may be a read error. The gene calls are TRBV5-6 and TRBJ1-5; perhaps TRBD1 as D (5 bases). This CDR3 has 14 residues. Germline loops: CDR1 SGHDT, CDR2 YYEEEE. Trimming stripped 0 bases from V and 6 bases from J, with 10 bases between. The CDR3: CASSLASGGQPQHF. The CDR3 DNA is TGTGCCAGCAGCTTGGCTTCCGGGGGTCAGCCCCAGCATTTT.

The sample holds many counts of this clonotype. This chain connects TRBV5-6 to TRBJ1-2, with D perhaps matching TRBD1 (5 bases). CDR3 length equals 13 residues. Germline V gene lookup returns CDR1 SGHDT and CDR2 YYEEEE. The V end was cut by 4 bases, the J end by 6 bases, with 13 bases between. CDR3 sequence reads: CASSPGTEHGYTF. The CDR3 DNA sequence: TGTGCCAGCAGCCCCGGGACTGAACATGGCTACACCTTC. Full variable domain (remainder filled in from reference TRBV5-6 and TRBJ1-2): DAGVTQSPTHLIKTRGQQVTLRCSPKSGHDTVSWYQQALGQGPQFIFQYYEEEERQRGNFPDRFSGHQFPNYSSELNVNALLLGDSALYLCASSPGTEHGYTFGSGTRLTVV.

The chain uses TRBV29-1 and TRBJ2-1, with 15 bases identical to TRBD2. CDR3 length: 20 amino acids. V was clipped by 6 bases and J by 1 base; unmatched bases: 16. The germline V gene encodes CDR1 SQVTM and CDR2 ANQGSEA. CDR3 in DNA: TGCAGCGTCTCCTACCCCGGGACTAGCGGGGGGCTGGGGTCCTACAATGAGCAGTTCTTC. It specifies CSVSYPGTSGGLGSYNEQFF.

The J gene is TRBJ2-7, the V gene TRBV20-1, with 7 bases matching TRBD1. The length of the CDR3 is 13 residues. Germline V gene lookup returns CDR1 DFQATT and CDR2 SNEGSKA (reference sequence). The V and J ends lost 3 bases and 4 bases, in that order; junction bases with no gene match: 6. The CDR3 nucleotides are TGCAGTGCTAGTGGGGACAGATCATACGAGCAGTACTTC. This translates into CSASGDRSYEQYF.

This clonotype was recorded many times. This chain connects TRBV28 to TRBJ2-7, with 7 nucleotides matching TRBD1. This CDR3 contains 14 residues. The germline CDR1 and CDR2 sequences are MDHEN and SYDVKM. J lost 5 bases, V lost 4 bases, and 8 bases had no gene match. For the CDR3, the DNA is TGTGCCAGCAGTTCCACAGGGGTTGGCGACGAGCAGTACTTC. It specifies CASSSTGVGDEQYF.

This clonotype came up many times. The rearrangement uses TRBV2 and TRBJ2-2; D is possibly TRBD2 (6 bases). With 4 bases removed from V and 7 bases from J, the gap between germline ends came to 16 bases. This CDR3 region has 15 residues. CDR1 and CDR2 (germline): SNHLY, FYNNEI. This chain's CDR3 is CASSGGGARGGELFF. CDR3 DNA sequence: TGTGCCAGCAGTGGTGGAGGGGCGCGGGGCGGGGAGCTGTTTTTT.

The chain has TRBV12-3 or TRBV12-4 and TRBJ2-1; 13 nucleotides agree with TRBD2. V was clipped by 4 bases and J by 5 bases; unmatched bases: 5. The CDR3 is 16 residues long. The CDR3 is CASSSGLAGPHNEQFF. CDR3 coding DNA: TGTGCCAGCAGTTCGGGACTAGCGGGACCTCACAATGAGCAGTTCTTC.

This clonotype has at least ten counts. J is TRBJ1-2 and V is TRBV29-1; maybe TRBD1 (6 bases). The CDR3 is 14 residues long. Germline values: CDR1 SQVTM, CDR2 ANQGSEA. The V end lost 7 bases, the J end lost 4 bases, and 19 bases lay between the germline ends. CDR3 coding DNA: TGCAGCGGCCAAGGGGGGGGCGCGGGCTATGGCTACACCTTC. Amino acids: CSGQGGGAGYGYTF.

In its sample, this clonotype was seen many times. The rearrangement uses TRBV6-2 or TRBV6-3 and TRBJ2-3; D remains unclear. This CDR3 is built from 15 residues. Germline V gives CDR1 MNHEY, CDR2 SVGEGT. V was trimmed by 4 bases and J by 2 bases, leaving 13 bases between them. As DNA, the CDR3 is TGTGCCAGCAGTTCCTTGAAGCACTTCACAGATACGCAGTATTTT. This codes for CASSSLKHFTDTQYF.

Many counts were recorded for this clonotype. The chain carries TRBV6-1 and TRBJ1-1, with 8 bases fitting TRBD1. The germline V gene has CDR1 MNHNS and CDR2 SASEGT. The V segment lost 5 bases and the J segment 5 bases; nucleotides outside the gene matches: 1. This CDR3 contains 12 residues. CDR3: CASSTGGTEAFF. Here the CDR3 DNA reads TGTGCCAGCAGTACAGGGGGTACTGAAGCTTTCTTT.

This clonotype was counted many times. The genes are TRBV5-8 and TRBJ2-5, with TRBD2 as a possible D gene (6 bases). Germline loops: CDR1 SGHTS, CDR2 YDEGEE. V lost 0 bases, J lost 5 bases, and 11 bases lay in between. The CDR3 contains 14 residues. CDR3 loop: CASSLVEGGETQYF. In nucleotides, the CDR3 is TGTGCCAGCAGCTTGGTGGAGGGAGGTGAGACCCAGTACTTC. Full variable domain (outside the CDR3, taken from reference TRBV5-8 and TRBJ2-5): EAGVTQSPTHLIKTRGQQATLRCSPISGHTSVYWYQQALGLGLQFLLWYDEGEERNRGNFPPRFSGRQFPNYSSELNVNALELEDSALYLCASSLVEGGETQYFGPGTRLLVL.

In this sample, this clonotype turned up many times. The genes are TRBV5-1 and TRBJ1-1, with unresolved D. Trimming removed 1 base from V and 0 bases from J, with 10 bases in between. In germline, CDR1 is SGHRS, CDR2 YFSETQ. The CDR3 has 15 residues. The CDR3 DNA reads TGCGCCAGCAGCTTGTCGCCCAGTCTGAACACTGAAGCTTTCTTT. As protein: CASSLSPSLNTEAFF.

The gene calls are TRBV30 and TRBJ2-7; D is perhaps TRBD2 (5 bases). Germline CDR1 and CDR2: GTSNPN and SVGIG (reference sequence). The CDR3 is 14 residues long. Trimming took off 7 bases at V and 1 base at J, with 17 bases between the two ends. The chain's CDR3 is CALNPKRQSYEQYF. DNA for the CDR3: TGTGCCTTGAACCCCAAGCGGCAGTCCTACGAGCAGTACTTC. The variable domain in full, completed from reference TRBV30 and TRBJ2-7, reads SQTIHQWPATLVQPVGSPLSLECTVEGTSNPNLYWYRQAAGRGLQLLFYSVGIGQISSEVPQNLSASRPQDRQFILSSKKLLLSDSGFYLCALNPKRQSYEQYFGPGTRLTVT.

V usage is TRBV24-1 and J usage is TRBJ2-5; possible D gene TRBD2, 6 bases. Between the trimmed V and J ends, which lost 2 bases and 4 bases, there was a span of 10 bases. The CDR3 contains 14 residues. Germline CDR1 reads KGHDR; CDR2 reads SFDVKD. The CDR3 DNA is TGTGCCACCAGTGATTCCGGCGGGATAGAGACCCAGTACTTC. Its translation: CATSDSGGIETQYF.

This clonotype was detected ten times or more. The CDR3: CASRGQGSNEQFF. The CDR3 DNA reads TGTGCCAGCAGGGGACAGGGGAGCAATGAGCAGTTCTTC. The chain carries TRBV6-1 and TRBJ2-1; TRBD1 matches at 10 bases. In germline, CDR1 is MNHNS, CDR2 SASEGT. CDR3 size: 13 residues. With V trimmed by 6 bases and J by 6 bases, 2 bases remained unmatched.

At least ten counts were recorded for this clonotype. The chain links TRBV5-6 to TRBJ2-1; no firm D call. V was shortened by 2 bases and J by 10 bases, with 10 bases between the two germline ends. CDR3 length: 12 amino acids. Germline assignment: CDR1 SGHDT and CDR2 YYEEEE. The CDR3 bases are TGTGCCAGCAGCTTATCAGGCCTGGAGCAGTTCTTC. It translates to CASSLSGLEQFF.

Turning to this clonotype: A read error may explain this, as a much larger clone is one base away. The chain carries TRBV29-1 and TRBJ2-1; D gene unclear. CDR3 length equals 13 residues. CDR1 is SQVTM and CDR2 is ANQGSEA in the germline V gene. CDR3 sequence (DNA): TGCAGCGTTGGTGGGTTCTCCTACAATGAGCAGTCCTTC. Protein: CSVGGFSYNEQSF.

There are many counts of this clonotype. The chain is built from TRBV2 and TRBJ1-4; the match to TRBD1 covers 10 bases. Germline CDR1 SNHLY, CDR2 FYNNEI. The CDR3 contains 15 residues. With 4 bases clipped from V and 8 bases from J, the junction kept 7 bases outside the gene matches. The CDR3 spells CASSVFGTGAEKLFF. CDR3 coding DNA: TGTGCCAGCAGTGTTTTTGGGACAGGGGCGGAAAAACTGTTTTTT.

The rearrangement joins TRBV25-1 to TRBJ2-5; D is unresolved. The CDR3 covers 12 residues. CDR1 and CDR2 (germline): MGHDK, SYGVNS. The ends were cut back, 10 bases at V and 4 bases at J, with 13 bases in the middle. In nucleotides, the CDR3 is TGTGCCACCAGGCCGACGGGAGAGACCCAGTACTTC. Translation: CATRPTGETQYF. The variable domain in full, with the rest retrieved from reference TRBV25-1 and TRBJ2-5, is EADIYQTPRYLVIGTGKKITLECSQTMGHDKMYWYQQDPGMELHLIHYSYGVNSTEKGDLSSESTVSRIRTEHFPLTLESARPSHTSQYLCATRPTGETQYFGPGTRLLVL.

This clonotype was observed many times. The DNA of the CDR3 is TGTGCCAGCAGTTTAGGGGACAGCATGTATGAGCAGTTCTTC. Protein sequence: CASSLGDSMYEQFF. The chain joins TRBV12-3 or TRBV12-4 to TRBJ2-1; 7 bases align to TRBD1. This CDR3 is 14 amino acids long. Trimming took 1 base from V and 8 from J; bases not matched to a gene: 5.

This clonotype was detected ten times or more. The chain couples TRBV6-2 or TRBV6-3 to TRBJ1-4; D is undetermined. Trimming cost V 5 bases and J 0 bases, with 10 bases left between them. Germline CDR1 MNHEY, CDR2 SVGEGT. The CDR3 loop spans 15 amino acids. The CDR3 DNA is TGTGCCAGCAGTCCCCTACCTCCAACTAATGAAAAACTGTTTTTT. It codes for CASSPLPPTNEKLFF.